These 30 T cell receptor beta chains were all obtained from the same sample, sequenced in a study of OX40 agonist ivuxolimab in advanced cancers. Sequencing was performed with immunoSEQ multiplex PCR; in TCRdb, only in-frame clones are kept and a portion is missing. The data show fewer than 60,000 clones, approximately 91% seen once. Sequenced here: CD4+ or CD8+ T cells sorted from blood, sampled in a trial of the OX40 agonist ivuxolimab. These receptors originate from an adult with an advanced solid tumor such as melanoma, head and neck, liver or kidney cancer.

The chain is built from TRBV21-1 and TRBJ2-5. TRBV21-1 is a documented pseudogene. There are 11 residues in the CDR3. CDR3 sequence: CASSSKGTQYF. As DNA, the CDR3 is TGTGCCAGCAGCTCAAAGGGGACCCAGTACTTC.

In its sample, this clone was seen once. One end of the junction does not line up with germline, which may come from a read error. CDR3 amino acids: CAWKVGTGHSAVF. The CDR3 DNA reads as TGTGCCTGGAAGGTGGGGACAGGTCATTCCGCGGTCTTT. The chain employs TRBV30 and TRBJ1-4; 8 positions match TRBD1. Germline values: CDR1 GTSNPN, CDR2 SVGIG (reference sequence). This CDR3 spans 13 amino acids.

A note on this clone: Other DNA sequences in this sample translate to the same CDR3. The chain joins TRBV28 to TRBJ1-4, with a weak D call TRBD1 (6 bases). Germline values: CDR1 MDHEN, CDR2 SYDVKM. Between the trimmed V and J ends, which lost 6 bases and 5 bases, there was a span of 13 bases. The CDR3 spans 14 residues. The CDR3 nucleotides read TGTGCCAGCAGCTTACAGGGTTACAATGAAAAACTGTTTTTT. The encoded protein is CASSLQGYNEKLFF.

This clone was detected only a few times. The rearrangement links TRBV7-3 to TRBJ2-3; 9 bases are shared with TRBD2. The CDR3 sequence is 16 residues long. Germline V lookup: CDR1 SGHTA, CDR2 FQGTGA. J was trimmed by 5 bases and V by 1 base; bases with no gene match: 7. The CDR3 sequence: CASSLRPSGTGDTQYF. CDR3 bases: TGTGCCAGCAGCTTAAGGCCTAGCGGGACTGGAGATACGCAGTATTTT.

This chain joins TRBV27 and TRBJ2-3; 11 nucleotides align to TRBD2. With 7 bases clipped from V and 2 bases from J, the junction kept 5 bases outside the gene matches. The CDR3 spans 15 residues. Germline CDR1 is MNHEY and CDR2 is SMNVEV (reference sequence). The CDR3 protein is CASKRTSGYTDTQYF. The CDR3 region has the DNA TGTGCCAGCAAACGGACTAGCGGGTACACAGATACGCAGTATTTT.

The chain couples TRBV7-2 to TRBJ2-1; the match to TRBD2 covers 10 bases. The CDR3 runs 16 residues. From germline, CDR1 is SGHTA and CDR2 FQGNSA. Trimming cost V 2 bases and J 6 bases; bases outside gene matches: 7. The CDR3 here is CASSLIPSGSGNEQFF. The CDR3, as DNA: TGTGCCAGCAGCTTAATCCCTAGCGGGAGTGGCAATGAGCAGTTCTTC. Full variable domain (rest looked up from reference TRBV7-2 and TRBJ2-1): GAGVSQSPSNKVTEKGKDVELRCDPISGHTALYWYRQSLGQGLEFLIYFQGNSAPDKSGLPSDRFSAERTGGSVSTLTIQRTQQEDSAVYLCASSLIPSGSGNEQFFGPGTRLTVL.

The rearrangement links TRBV7-2 to TRBJ2-5; 9 positions agree with TRBD2. Germline lookup yields CDR1 SGHTA and CDR2 FQGNSA. CDR3 length: 15 amino acids. V lost 0 bases, J lost 6 bases, and 5 bases stayed unmatched. This chain's CDR3 is CASSLARTSVQTQYF. CDR3 coding DNA: TGTGCCAGCAGCTTAGCGAGGACTAGCGTACAGACCCAGTACTTC.

This clone was counted between two and nine times. The chain employs TRBV7-2 and TRBJ2-3, with 11 bases matching TRBD2. This CDR3 is 19 amino acids long. Germline CDR1 is SGHTA and CDR2 is FQGNSA. Trimming removed 3 bases from V and 3 bases from J; junction bases left unmatched: 14. CDR3 sequence (DNA): TGTGCCAGCAGCTTTCCTATTACACTAGCGGGAGCAATGACAGATACGCAGTATTTT. Residues: CASSFPITLAGAMTDTQYF.

The V call is TRBV6-5, the J call TRBJ1-5; 7 nucleotides agree with TRBD1. The CDR3 loop spans 15 amino acids. V lost 4 bases to trimming and J lost 3 bases; unmatched junction nucleotides: 6. Germline loops: CDR1 MNHEY, CDR2 SVGAGI. The CDR3 DNA reads TGTGCCAGCAGTTTGGACAGGAATCTCAATCAGCCCCAGCATTTT. It yields the protein CASSLDRNLNQPQHF.

The V call is TRBV28, the J call TRBJ1-4; D remains ambiguous. V was clipped by 6 bases and J by 7 bases, with 9 bases between them. Germline lookup yields CDR1 MDHEN and CDR2 SYDVKM. This CDR3 contains 12 residues. The CDR3: CASSLLGEKLFF. CDR3 in DNA: TGTGCCAGCAGCCTCCTAGGTGAAAAACTGTTTTTT.

This chain connects TRBV18 to TRBJ2-3; the match to TRBD2 covers 13 bases. This CDR3 has 19 residues. CDR1 and CDR2 from the germline V gene are KGHSH and LQKENI. The J segment lost 3 bases and the V segment lost 2 bases, leaving 11 bases of the junction unmatched. CDR3 loop: CASSPKETSGRGRTDTQYF. As DNA, the CDR3 is TGTGCCAGCTCACCAAAGGAAACTAGCGGGAGGGGGCGGACAGATACGCAGTATTTT.

This clone was counted a single time. The chain combines TRBV19 with TRBJ1-1, with unresolved D. This CDR3 spans 13 amino acids. Germline V gene sequence: CDR1 LNHDA, CDR2 SQIVND (reference sequence). Trimming removed 6 bases at V and 7 bases at J, with 15 bases between. CDR3 amino acids: CASRGDTRDEAFF. The CDR3 DNA is TGTGCCAGTAGGGGCGACACCCGGGATGAAGCTTTCTTT. The whole variable domain, filled in from reference TRBV19 and TRBJ1-1, reads DGGITQSPKYLFRKEGQNVTLSCEQNLNHDAMYWYRQDPGQGLRLIYYSQIVNDFQKGDIAEGYSVSREKKESFPLTVTSAQKNPTAFYLCASRGDTRDEAFFGQGTRLTVV.

This clone has just one count. The chain has TRBV28 and TRBJ2-7; maybe TRBD1 (6 bases). V shed 6 bases and J shed 2 bases, with 14 bases lying between them. The CDR3 is 14 residues long. Germline CDR1 is MDHEN and CDR2 is SYDVKM. CDR3 nucleotides: TGTGCCAGCAGAGGGACAAGGCAAACCTACGAGCAGTACTTC. Translation: CASRGTRQTYEQYF. Full variable domain (outside the CDR3, taken from reference TRBV28 and TRBJ2-7): DVKVTQSSRYLVKRTGEKVFLECVQDMDHENMFWYRQDPGLGLRLIYFSYDVKMKEKGDIPEGYSVSREKKERFSLILESASTNQTSMYLCASRGTRQTYEQYFGPGTRLTVT.

The chain has TRBV5-6 and TRBJ2-5, with a weak D call TRBD1 (5 bases). The CDR3 runs to 14 residues. Trimming removed 1 base from V and 5 bases from J, with 12 bases in between. CDR1 and CDR2 from the germline V gene are SGHDT and YYEEEE. CDR3 amino acids: CASSLKGIGETQYF. The CDR3 DNA follows: TGTGCCAGCAGCTTGAAGGGGATTGGGGAGACCCAGTACTTC. Variable domain in full (rest from reference TRBV5-6 and TRBJ2-5): DAGVTQSPTHLIKTRGQQVTLRCSPKSGHDTVSWYQQALGQGPQFIFQYYEEEERQRGNFPDRFSGHQFPNYSSELNVNALLLGDSALYLCASSLKGIGETQYFGPGTRLLVL.

The chain is built from TRBV5-4 and TRBJ1-1, with no clear D. The V and J ends lost 4 bases and 0 bases respectively, with 16 bases between them. Germline values: CDR1 SGHNT, CDR2 YYREEE (reference sequence). The CDR3 has 16 amino acids. The CDR3 region has the DNA TGTGCCAGCAGCCAGGCTCTGGGATTGGTGAACACTGAAGCTTTCTTT. It translates to CASSQALGLVNTEAFF.

The chain has TRBV6-1 and TRBJ2-7; perhaps D is TRBD1 or TRBD2 (5 bases each). The V end was cut by 8 bases, the J end by 2 bases, with 19 bases between. CDR1 MNHNS and CDR2 SASEGT come from the germline V gene. The CDR3 totals 15 residues. The CDR3 reads CASGEGPEPAYEQYF. DNA for the CDR3: TGTGCCAGCGGAGAGGGACCCGAGCCGGCCTACGAGCAGTACTTC.

The rearrangement joins TRBV7-6 to TRBJ2-7, with 7 positions matching TRBD1. The CDR3 totals 15 residues. Germline V CDR1 and CDR2: SGHVS, FNYEAQ. Losses at the gene ends were 4 bases for V and 2 bases for J; bases not matched to a gene: 8. In nucleotides, the CDR3 is TGTGCCAGCAGCTCTTTCCGGGACAGCCCCTACGAGCAGTACTTC. It codes for CASSSFRDSPYEQYF.

The rearrangement uses TRBV7-2 and TRBJ2-4; either TRBD1 or TRBD2 may supply D (5 bases each). Germline CDR1 is SGHTA and CDR2 is FQGNSA. V lost 8 bases and J lost 6, with 14 bases in between. The CDR3 contains 13 residues. CDR3 sequence (DNA): TGTGCCAGCTCGAGAGGGGCTGGAAACATTCAGTACTTC. As protein: CASSRGAGNIQYF.

The gene calls are TRBV11-3 and TRBJ2-1; 12 bases are shared with TRBD2. This CDR3 is 17 amino acids long. Germline assignment: CDR1 SGHNT and CDR2 YENEEA. V lost 0 bases to trimming and J lost 7 bases; unmatched junction nucleotides: 7. Here the CDR3 DNA reads TGTGCCAGCAGCTTAGAACCGACTAGCGGGAGTTTAAATGAGCAGTTCTTC. Translation gives CASSLEPTSGSLNEQFF.

CDR3 sequence: CASSVAMDTQYF. CDR3 sequence (DNA): TGTGCCAGCAGCGTAGCTATGGATACGCAGTATTTT. J is TRBJ2-3 and V is TRBV28; no clear D gene. Trimming stripped 6 bases from V and 6 bases from J, with 10 bases between. This CDR3 region has 12 residues. Germline CDR1 is MDHEN and CDR2 is SYDVKM.

The genes are TRBV23-1 and TRBJ1-2, with 7 bases lining up with TRBD1. TRBV23-1 is placed among ORFs of uncertain function. This CDR3 region has 15 residues. V dropped 7 bases and J dropped 2; count of bases not matched to a gene: 10. The CDR3 spells CASTQGRQGNYGYTF. The CDR3 DNA sequence: TGCGCCAGCACTCAGGGGAGACAGGGAAACTATGGCTACACCTTC.

V usage is TRBV27 and J usage is TRBJ2-7; 11 bases fit TRBD2. The CDR3 extends over 13 amino acids. Unmatched junction bases numbered 11, after V lost 8 bases and J lost 11 bases. Germline V lookup: CDR1 MNHEY, CDR2 SMNVEV (reference sequence). CDR3 loop: CASWGTSGPGEYF. The CDR3 bases are TGTGCCAGCTGGGGGACTAGCGGACCAGGGGAGTACTTC.

The chain employs TRBV28 and TRBJ2-3; no firm D call. The CDR3 sequence is 11 residues long. The germline V gene encodes CDR1 MDHEN and CDR2 SYDVKM. V was clipped by 6 bases and J by 3 bases, with 4 bases between them. The CDR3 nucleotides read TGTGCCAGCAGGCGTACAGATACGCAGTATTTT. Translated: CASRRTDTQYF.

This clone was detected a few times. The rearrangement links TRBV7-6 to TRBJ2-5; the match to TRBD1 covers 8 bases. The CDR3 sequence is 15 residues long. Losses at the gene ends were 0 bases for V and 9 bases for J; bases not matched to a gene: 9. CDR1 and CDR2 (germline): SGHVS, FNYEAQ. The CDR3 protein is CASSLAQGAVSPQYF. CDR3 nucleotides: TGTGCCAGCAGCTTAGCTCAGGGGGCGGTATCCCCCCAGTACTTC.

The chain recombines TRBV28 with TRBJ1-2; D not certain. Trimming pared 2 bases from V and 4 bases from J, leaving 8 bases between. The CDR3 sequence is 13 residues long. Germline V gene lookup returns CDR1 MDHEN and CDR2 SYDVKM. The CDR3 loop reads CASSLGGFYGYTF. CDR3 DNA: TGTGCCAGCAGTTTAGGTGGGTTCTATGGCTACACCTTC.

This chain joins TRBV19 and TRBJ2-1, with 8 nucleotides matching TRBD2. Looked up from germline, CDR1 is LNHDA and CDR2 is SQIVND (reference sequence). J was trimmed by 4 bases and V by 3 bases; bases with no gene match: 2. The CDR3 is made up of 14 amino acids. DNA of the CDR3: TGTGCCAGTAGTATCCAGCGGGGGTACAATGAGCAGTTCTTC. It yields the protein CASSIQRGYNEQFF.

This chain joins TRBV10-3 and TRBJ1-6, with TRBD1 matching over 8 bases. Germline V lookup: CDR1 ENHRY, CDR2 SYGVKD. V trimming: 6 bases; J trimming: 7 bases; junction bases outside the gene matches: 5. This CDR3 is built from 14 residues. The CDR3 nucleotides read TGTGCCATCAGACCGGGACAGGCGAATTCACCCCTCCACTTT. The encoded protein is CAIRPGQANSPLHF.

V gene TRBV28 combines with J gene TRBJ1-5; 10 bases are a match to TRBD1. Germline V lookup: CDR1 MDHEN, CDR2 SYDVKM. The CDR3 extends over 14 amino acids. V was pared by 8 bases and J by 5 bases, with 6 bases of the junction left unmatched. This CDR3 reads CASARDRGYQPQHF. CDR3 sequence (DNA): TGTGCCAGCGCCCGGGACAGGGGTTATCAGCCCCAGCATTTT.

This clone was observed a single time. The genes are TRBV7-8 and TRBJ2-7; D gene ambiguous. This CDR3 has 12 amino acids. Per germline, CDR1 SGHVS and CDR2 FQNEAQ. The V end lost 5 bases, the J end lost 0 bases, and 5 bases lay between the germline ends. The CDR3, as DNA: TGTGCCAGCAGCCAGAGCTCCTACGAGCAGTACTTC. Its protein is CASSQSSYEQYF. Complete variable domain (other parts from reference TRBV7-8 and TRBJ2-7): GAGVSQSPRYKVAKRGQDVALRCDPISGHVSLFWYQQALGQGPEFLTYFQNEAQLDKSGLPSDRFFAERPEGSVSTLKIQRTQQEDSAVYLCASSQSSYEQYFGPGTRLTVT.

The chain has TRBV7-9 and TRBJ2-2, with 8 positions matching TRBD1. The CDR3 totals 15 residues. Per germline, CDR1 SEHNR and CDR2 FQNEAQ (reference sequence). V lost 5 bases and J lost 4; bases outside the gene matches: 6. The CDR3 is CASSPGTGFTGELFF. The CDR3 DNA sequence: TGTGCCAGCAGCCCCGGGACAGGCTTCACCGGGGAGCTGTTTTTT.